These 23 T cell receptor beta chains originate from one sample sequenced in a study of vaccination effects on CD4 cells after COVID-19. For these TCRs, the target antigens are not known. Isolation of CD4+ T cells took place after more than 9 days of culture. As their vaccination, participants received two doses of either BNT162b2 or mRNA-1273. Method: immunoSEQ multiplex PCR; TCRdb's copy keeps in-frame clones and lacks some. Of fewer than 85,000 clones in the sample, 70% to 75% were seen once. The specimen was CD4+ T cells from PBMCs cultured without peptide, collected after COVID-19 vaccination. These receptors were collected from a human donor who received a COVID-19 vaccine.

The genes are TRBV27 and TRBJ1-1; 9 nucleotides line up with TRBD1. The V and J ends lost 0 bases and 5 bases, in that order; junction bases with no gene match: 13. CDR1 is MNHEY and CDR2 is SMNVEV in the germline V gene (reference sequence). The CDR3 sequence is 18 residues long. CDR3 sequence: CASSLSVWDREMGTEAFF. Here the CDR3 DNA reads TGTGCCAGCAGTTTATCGGTTTGGGACAGGGAAATGGGGACTGAAGCTTTCTTT.

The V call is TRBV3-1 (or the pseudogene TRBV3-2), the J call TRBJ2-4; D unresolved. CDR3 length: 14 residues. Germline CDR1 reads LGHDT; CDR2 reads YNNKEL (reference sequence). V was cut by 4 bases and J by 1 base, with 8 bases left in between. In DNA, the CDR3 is TGTGCCAGCAGCCCATTAGGGGCCAAAAACATTCAGTACTTC. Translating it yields CASSPLGAKNIQYF.

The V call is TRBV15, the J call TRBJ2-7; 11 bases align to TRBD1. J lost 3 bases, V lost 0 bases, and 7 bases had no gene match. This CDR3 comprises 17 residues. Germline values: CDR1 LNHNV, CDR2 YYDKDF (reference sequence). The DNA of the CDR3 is TGTGCCACCAGCAGAGATATCCGGGACAGGGGGATCTACGAGCAGTACGTC. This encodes CATSRDIRDRGIYEQYV.

The CDR3 DNA is TGCAGTGCGGGGGATGGAAACACCATATATTTT. It specifies CSAGDGNTIYF. This chain links TRBV20-1 with TRBJ1-3; a weak D match, TRBD1 (5 bases). Trimming removed 6 bases from V and 3 bases from J, with 6 bases in between. Germline CDR1 is DFQATT and CDR2 is SNEGSKA (reference sequence). This CDR3 is 11 amino acids long.

CDR3 loop: CASSQGQGISGNTIYF. In DNA, the CDR3 is TGTGCCAGCTCACAGGGACAGGGAATCTCTGGAAACACCATATATTTT. The V call is TRBV18, the J call TRBJ1-3; TRBD1 matches at 9 bases. The CDR3 has 16 amino acids. The trim removed 4 bases at V and 0 bases at J, leaving 4 bases unmatched. Germline loops: CDR1 KGHSH, CDR2 LQKENI.

In DNA, the CDR3 is TGCGCCAGCAGTGATCTACAGGGCTCTGGGGCCAACGTCCTGACTTTC. The encoded protein is CASSDLQGSGANVLTF. The V call is TRBV10-2, the J call TRBJ2-6; D might be TRBD1 (6 bases). The length of the CDR3 is 16 residues. Germline lookup yields CDR1 WSHSY and CDR2 SAAADI. The V gene lost 3 bases and the J gene lost 0 bases, with 9 bases spanning the gap.

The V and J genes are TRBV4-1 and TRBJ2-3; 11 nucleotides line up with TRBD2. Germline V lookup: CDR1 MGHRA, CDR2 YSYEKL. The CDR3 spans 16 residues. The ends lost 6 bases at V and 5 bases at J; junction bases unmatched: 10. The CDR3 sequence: CASSPDSGGAGDTQYF. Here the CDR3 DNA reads TGCGCCAGCAGTCCCGATAGCGGGGGGGCCGGAGATACGCAGTATTTT.

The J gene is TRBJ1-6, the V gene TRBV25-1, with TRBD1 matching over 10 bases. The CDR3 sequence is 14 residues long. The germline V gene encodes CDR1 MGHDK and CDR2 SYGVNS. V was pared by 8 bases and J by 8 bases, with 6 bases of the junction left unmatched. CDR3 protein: CASAPGQGYSPLHF. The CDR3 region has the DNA TGTGCCAGCGCTCCGGGACAGGGGTATTCACCCCTCCACTTT. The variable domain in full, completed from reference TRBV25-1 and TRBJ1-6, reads EADIYQTPRYLVIGTGKKITLECSQTMGHDKMYWYQQDPGMELHLIHYSYGVNSTEKGDLSSESTVSRIRTEHFPLTLESARPSHTSQYLCASAPGQGYSPLHFGNGTRLTVT.

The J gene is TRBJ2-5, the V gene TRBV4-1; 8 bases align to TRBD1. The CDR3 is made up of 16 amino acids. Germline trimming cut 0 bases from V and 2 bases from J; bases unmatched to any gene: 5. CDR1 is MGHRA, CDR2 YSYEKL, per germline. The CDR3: CASSQDQGAVQETQYF. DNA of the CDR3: TGCGCCAGCAGCCAAGATCAGGGGGCCGTACAAGAGACCCAGTACTTC.

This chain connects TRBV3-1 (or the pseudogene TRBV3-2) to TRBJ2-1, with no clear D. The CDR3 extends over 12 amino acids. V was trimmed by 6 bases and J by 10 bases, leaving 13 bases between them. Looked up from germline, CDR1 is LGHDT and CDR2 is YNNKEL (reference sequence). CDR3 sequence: CASRGMPSEQFF. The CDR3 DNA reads TGTGCCAGCAGGGGCATGCCCTCCGAGCAGTTCTTC.

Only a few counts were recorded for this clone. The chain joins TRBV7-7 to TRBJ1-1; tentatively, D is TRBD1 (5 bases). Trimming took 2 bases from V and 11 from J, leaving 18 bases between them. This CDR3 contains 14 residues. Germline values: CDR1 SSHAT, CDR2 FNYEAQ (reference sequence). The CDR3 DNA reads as TGTGCCAGCAGCTTAAATAGGTCGGGGGATAGGGCTTTCTTT. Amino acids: CASSLNRSGDRAFF. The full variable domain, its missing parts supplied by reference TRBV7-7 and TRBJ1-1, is GAGVSQSPRYKVTKRGQDVTLRCDPISSHATLYWYQQALGQGPEFLTYFNYEAQPDKSGLPSDRFSAERPEGSISTLTIQRTEQRDSAMYRCASSLNRSGDRAFFGQGTRLTVV.

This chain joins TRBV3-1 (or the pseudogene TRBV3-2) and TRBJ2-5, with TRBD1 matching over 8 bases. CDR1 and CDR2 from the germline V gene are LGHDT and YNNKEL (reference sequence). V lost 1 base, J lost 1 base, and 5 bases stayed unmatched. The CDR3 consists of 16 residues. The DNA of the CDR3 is TGTGCCAGCAGCCAAGCCGGGACAGGAAGCCAAGAGACCCAGTACTTC. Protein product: CASSQAGTGSQETQYF.

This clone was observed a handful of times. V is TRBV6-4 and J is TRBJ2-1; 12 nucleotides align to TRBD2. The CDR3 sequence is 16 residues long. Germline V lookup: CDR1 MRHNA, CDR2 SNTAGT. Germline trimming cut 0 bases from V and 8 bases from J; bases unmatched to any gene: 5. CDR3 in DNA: TGTGCCAGCAGTGACTCGTCTAGCGGGGGGGCGCATGAGCAGTTCTTC. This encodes CASSDSSSGGAHEQFF.

The CDR3 DNA reads as TGTGCCAGCAGCCGGGGACAGGTTGATCAACAGCCCCAGCATTTT. Residues: CASSRGQVDQQPQHF. The chain couples TRBV3-1 (or the pseudogene TRBV3-2) to TRBJ1-5; TRBD1 aligns across 8 bases. This CDR3 has 15 amino acids. V was pared by 4 bases and J by 7 bases, with 9 bases of the junction left unmatched. Looked up from germline, CDR1 is LGHDT and CDR2 is YNNKEL (reference sequence).

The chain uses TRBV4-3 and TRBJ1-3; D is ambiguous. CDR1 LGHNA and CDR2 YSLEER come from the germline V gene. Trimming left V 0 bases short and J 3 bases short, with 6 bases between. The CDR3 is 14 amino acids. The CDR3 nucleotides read TGCGCCAGCAGCCAAGAGGGTCTTGGAAACACCATATATTTT. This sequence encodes CASSQEGLGNTIYF.

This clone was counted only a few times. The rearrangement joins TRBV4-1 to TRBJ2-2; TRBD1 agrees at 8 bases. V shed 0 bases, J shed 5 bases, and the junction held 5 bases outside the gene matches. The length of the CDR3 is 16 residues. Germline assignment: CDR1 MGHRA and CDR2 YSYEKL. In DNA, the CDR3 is TGCGCCAGCAGCCAAGATGGACAGGGAAGGACCGGGGAGCTGTTTTTT. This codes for CASSQDGQGRTGELFF.

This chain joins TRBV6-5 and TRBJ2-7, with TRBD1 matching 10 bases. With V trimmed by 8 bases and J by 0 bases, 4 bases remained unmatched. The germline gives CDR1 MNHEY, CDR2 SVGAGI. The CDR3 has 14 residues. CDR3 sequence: CASSDRGPSYEQYV. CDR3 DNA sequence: TGTGCCAGCTCCGACAGGGGGCCCTCCTACGAGCAGTACGTC.

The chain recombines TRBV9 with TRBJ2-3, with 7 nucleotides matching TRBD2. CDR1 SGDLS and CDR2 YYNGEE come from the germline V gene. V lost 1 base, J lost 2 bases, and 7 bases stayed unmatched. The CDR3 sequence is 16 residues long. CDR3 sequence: CASSVRASGFTDTQYF. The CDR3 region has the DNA TGTGCCAGCAGCGTAAGAGCTAGCGGCTTCACAGATACGCAGTATTTT.

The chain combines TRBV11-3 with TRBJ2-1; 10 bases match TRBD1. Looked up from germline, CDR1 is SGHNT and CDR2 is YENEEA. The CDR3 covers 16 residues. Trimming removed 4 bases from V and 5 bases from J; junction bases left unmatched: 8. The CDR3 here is CASSSFGTGAHNEQFF. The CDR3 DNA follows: TGTGCCAGCAGCTCCTTTGGGACAGGGGCCCACAATGAGCAGTTCTTC.

CDR3 region: CASSFPPGGPGTGELFF. In DNA form, the CDR3 reads TGCGCCAGCAGCTTTCCTCCGGGGGGGCCGGGGACCGGGGAGCTGTTTTTT. The V and J genes are TRBV5-1 and TRBJ2-2; 8 bases fit TRBD2. Germline CDR1 SGHRS, CDR2 YFSETQ. The trim removed 2 bases at V and 5 bases at J, leaving 11 bases unmatched. The CDR3 covers 17 residues.

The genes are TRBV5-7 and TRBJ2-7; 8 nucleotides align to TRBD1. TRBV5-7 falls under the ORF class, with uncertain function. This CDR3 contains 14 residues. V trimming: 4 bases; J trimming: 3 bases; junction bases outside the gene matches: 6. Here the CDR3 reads CASSPGQVDYEQYV. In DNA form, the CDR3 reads TGTGCCAGCAGCCCGGGACAGGTCGACTACGAGCAGTACGTC.

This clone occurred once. The CDR3 loop reads CASSLIQVLSNEQFF. The DNA of the CDR3 is TGTGCCAGCAGCTTAATCCAGGTGCTTTCGAATGAGCAGTTCTTC. The chain uses TRBV7-9 and TRBJ2-1, with no clear D. Between the trimmed V and J ends, which lost 2 bases and 7 bases, there was a span of 15 bases. The CDR3 has 15 amino acids. CDR1 and CDR2 (germline): SEHNR, FQNEAQ (reference sequence). The full variable domain, completed using reference TRBV7-9 and TRBJ2-1, is DTGVSQNPRHKITKRGQNVTFRCDPISEHNRLYWYRQTLGQGPEFLTYFQNEAQLEKSRLLSDRFSAERPKGSFSTLEIQRTEQGDSAMYLCASSLIQVLSNEQFFGPGTRLTVL.

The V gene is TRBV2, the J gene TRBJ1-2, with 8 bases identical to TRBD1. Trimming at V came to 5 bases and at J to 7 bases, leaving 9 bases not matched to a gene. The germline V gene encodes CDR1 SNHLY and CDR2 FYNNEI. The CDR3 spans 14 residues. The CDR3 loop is CASSPFGQGGGYTF. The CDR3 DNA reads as TGTGCCAGCAGTCCTTTCGGACAGGGAGGTGGCTACACCTTC.